A selection of T cell receptor beta chains follows, all from one sample in a study of T cells in Graves' hyperthyroidism and ophthalmopathy. One entry per CDR3 protein results from TCRdb running MiXCR on the multiplex PCR reads. The profile shows about 710,000 distinct CDR3 sequences, roughly 17% of them singletons. The specimen was blood. The receptors stem from a man younger than 30 with Graves' hyperthyroidism. Both conserved end residues are part of each CDR3. The D gene is left open where the match is weak. Clone size, where shown, is once, few, many, or a class for clones that have expanded.

j_call: TRBJ2-3; d_call: TRBD1; v_call: TRBV27; clone_size: many; cdr3_aa: CASSSTDRGGTDTQYF; cdr3_nt: TGTGCCAGCAGTTCGACCGACAGGGGAGGAACAGATACGCAGTATTTT
j_call: TRBJ2-7; d_call: NA; v_call: TRBV4-1; clone_size: NA; cdr3_aa: CASSQDRGLPYEQYF; cdr3_nt: TGCGCCAGCAGCCAAGATCGTGGGCTACCCTACGAGCAGTACTTC
j_call: TRBJ2-5; d_call: TRBD2; v_call: TRBV4-3; clone_size: few; cdr3_aa: CASSQKAGGLGTQYF; cdr3_nt: TGCGCCAGCAGCCAAAAAGCGGGAGGGTTAGGGACCCAGTACTTC
j_call: TRBJ2-3; d_call: NA; v_call: TRBV7-8; clone_size: many; cdr3_aa: CASSPRAALTDTQYF; cdr3_nt: TGTGCCAGCAGCCCGAGGGCGGCACTCACAGATACGCAGTATTTT
j_call: TRBJ2-1; d_call: NA; v_call: TRBV29-1; clone_size: few; cdr3_aa: CSVPGQPPFLIDKQFF; cdr3_nt: TGCAGCGTACCCGGACAGCCCCCATTTTTAATTGATAAGCAGTTCTTC
j_call: TRBJ2-7; d_call: NA; v_call: TRBV20-1; clone_size: few; cdr3_aa: CSARGNEQYF; cdr3_nt: TGCAGTGCTAGGGGGAACGAGCAGTACTTC
j_call: TRBJ2-5; d_call: TRBD1; v_call: TRBV12-3/TRBV12-4; clone_size: many; cdr3_aa: CASSSSSGQKETQYF; cdr3_nt: TGTGCCAGCAGTTCATCGTCGGGACAGAAAGAGACCCAGTACTTC
j_call: TRBJ2-1; d_call: TRBD2; v_call: TRBV24-1; clone_size: NA; cdr3_aa: CATRPGIAGGVGDEQFF; cdr3_nt: TGTGCCACCAGACCCGGAATAGCGGGAGGAGTGGGCGATGAGCAGTTCTTC
j_call: TRBJ1-2; d_call: NA; v_call: TRBV6-2/TRBV6-3; clone_size: few; cdr3_aa: CASSYESARASTF; cdr3_nt: TGTGCCAGCAGTTACGAGTCAGCTCGTGCGAGCACCTTC
j_call: TRBJ2-3; d_call: TRBD2; v_call: TRBV29-1; clone_size: few; cdr3_aa: CSGLAGADTQYF; cdr3_nt: TGCAGCGGACTAGCGGGAGCAGATACGCAGTATTTT
j_call: TRBJ2-3; d_call: TRBD2; v_call: TRBV20-1; clone_size: many; cdr3_aa: CSARTGTSRTDTQYF; cdr3_nt: TGCAGTGCTAGAACCGGGACTAGTCGCACAGATACGCAGTATTTT
j_call: TRBJ2-3; d_call: NA; v_call: TRBV7-9; clone_size: NA; cdr3_aa: CASSVLQGPDTQYF; cdr3_nt: TGTGCCAGCAGCGTACTACAGGGACCAGATACGCAGTATTTT
j_call: TRBJ1-2; d_call: NA; v_call: TRBV7-9; clone_size: NA; cdr3_aa: CASSETVGFDGYTF; cdr3_nt: TGTGCCAGCAGCGAGACAGTAGGGTTTGATGGCTACACCTTC
j_call: TRBJ2-1; d_call: TRBD1; v_call: TRBV30; clone_size: few; cdr3_aa: CAWSSGQGAGDEQFF; cdr3_nt: TGTGCCTGGAGTTCCGGACAGGGGGCAGGCGATGAGCAGTTCTTC
j_call: TRBJ1-1; d_call: NA; v_call: TRBV7-2; clone_size: many; cdr3_aa: CASSLRGRVSPNTEAFF; cdr3_nt: TGTGCCAGCAGCTTAAGGGGCAGGGTCTCACCGAACACTGAAGCTTTCTTT
j_call: TRBJ2-1; d_call: TRBD2; v_call: TRBV5-5; clone_size: NA; cdr3_aa: CASSPEAGHNEQFF; cdr3_nt: TGTGCCAGCAGCCCAGAAGCGGGACACAATGAGCAGTTCTTC
j_call: TRBJ1-1; d_call: TRBD1; v_call: TRBV2; clone_size: many; cdr3_aa: CASSFMQGATEAFF; cdr3_nt: TGTGCCAGCAGTTTTATGCAGGGGGCCACTGAAGCTTTCTTT
j_call: TRBJ2-1; d_call: TRBD1; v_call: TRBV29-1; clone_size: NA; cdr3_aa: CSVSPGTDYNEQFF; cdr3_nt: TGCAGCGTTTCCCCCGGGACAGATTACAATGAGCAGTTCTTC
j_call: TRBJ2-1; d_call: NA; v_call: TRBV12-3/TRBV12-4; clone_size: many; cdr3_aa: CASSSRDQYNEQFF; cdr3_nt: TGTGCCAGCAGTTCCCGGGACCAGTACAATGAGCAGTTCTTC
j_call: TRBJ2-1; d_call: NA; v_call: TRBV12-3/TRBV12-4; clone_size: many; cdr3_aa: CASSWANEQFF; cdr3_nt: TGTGCCAGCAGTTGGGCCAATGAGCAGTTCTTC
j_call: TRBJ2-2; d_call: NA; v_call: TRBV7-8; clone_size: NA; cdr3_aa: CASSLEGSGELFF; cdr3_nt: TGTGCCAGCAGCTTAGAAGGGTCCGGGGAGCTGTTTTTT
j_call: TRBJ2-1; d_call: NA; v_call: TRBV5-6; clone_size: many; cdr3_aa: CASSVRAVTYNEQFF; cdr3_nt: TGTGCCAGCAGCGTCCGGGCCGTGACCTACAATGAGCAGTTCTTC
j_call: TRBJ2-1; d_call: TRBD2; v_call: TRBV7-2; clone_size: many; cdr3_aa: CASSSKYGGSNEQFF; cdr3_nt: TGTGCCAGCAGCTCAAAATACGGCGGGAGTAATGAGCAGTTCTTC
j_call: TRBJ2-7; d_call: NA; v_call: TRBV20-1; clone_size: many; cdr3_aa: CSAILLGRDPLSEQYF; cdr3_nt: TGCAGTGCTATCCTTTTAGGTAGGGACCCCCTGAGCGAGCAGTACTTC
j_call: TRBJ2-6; d_call: NA; v_call: TRBV20-1; clone_size: few; cdr3_aa: CSARDQEGPLGAGANVLTF; cdr3_nt: TGCAGTGCTAGAGATCAAGAAGGACCTCTAGGGGCTGGGGCCAACGTCCTGACTTTC
j_call: TRBJ1-1; d_call: NA; v_call: TRBV11-2; clone_size: many; cdr3_aa: CASSPQGGLPDGAFF; cdr3_nt: TGTGCCAGCAGCCCTCAAGGCGGGCTTCCCGATGGGGCTTTCTTT
j_call: TRBJ2-7; d_call: NA; v_call: TRBV9; clone_size: few; cdr3_aa: CASSARGEVGPYEQYF; cdr3_nt: TGTGCCAGCAGCGCCCGCGGGGAGGTGGGACCCTACGAGCAGTACTTC
j_call: TRBJ2-4; d_call: NA; v_call: TRBV5-1; clone_size: NA; cdr3_aa: CASSSEGQGIQYF; cdr3_nt: TGCGCCAGCAGCTCCGAGGGACAAGGCATTCAGTACTTC
j_call: TRBJ1-6; d_call: NA; v_call: TRBV12-3/TRBV12-4; clone_size: NA; cdr3_aa: CASREAGSLNSPLHF; cdr3_nt: TGTGCCAGCAGAGAAGCCGGGTCCCTCAATTCACCCCTCCACTTT
j_call: TRBJ1-1; d_call: NA; v_call: TRBV29-1; clone_size: few; cdr3_aa: CSVYPGTPNTEAFF; cdr3_nt: TGCAGCGTTTACCCCGGGACCCCCAACACTGAAGCTTTCTTT
j_call: TRBJ2-5; d_call: NA; v_call: TRBV11-2; clone_size: few; cdr3_aa: CASSLDYGETQYF; cdr3_nt: TGTGCCAGCAGCTTAGATTACGGGGAGACCCAGTACTTC
j_call: TRBJ2-7; d_call: NA; v_call: TRBV20-1; clone_size: many; cdr3_aa: CSASPGPSIYEQYF; cdr3_nt: TGCAGTGCTAGTCCGGGACCAAGCATCTACGAGCAGTACTTC
j_call: TRBJ1-5; d_call: TRBD1; v_call: TRBV24-1; clone_size: NA; cdr3_aa: CATSDGSKGADQPQHF; cdr3_nt: TGTGCCACCAGTGATGGATCTAAGGGGGCCGATCAGCCCCAGCATTTT
j_call: TRBJ1-6; d_call: NA; v_call: TRBV10-2; clone_size: many; cdr3_aa: CASSEAQGSPLHF; cdr3_nt: TGCGCCAGCAGTGAGGCACAGGGTTCACCCCTCCACTTT
j_call: TRBJ2-2; d_call: NA; v_call: TRBV7-2; clone_size: many; cdr3_aa: CASSLRTVNTGELFF; cdr3_nt: TGTGCCAGCAGCTTGCGGACTGTGAACACCGGGGAGCTGTTTTTT
j_call: TRBJ1-5; d_call: NA; v_call: TRBV6-1; clone_size: NA; cdr3_aa: CASRWMAADQPQHF; cdr3_nt: TGTGCCAGCAGATGGATGGCTGCAGATCAGCCCCAGCATTTT
j_call: TRBJ2-1; d_call: TRBD2; v_call: TRBV5-1; clone_size: few; cdr3_aa: CATGTTAEQFF; cdr3_nt: TGCGCCACCGGGACTACCGCTGAGCAGTTCTTC
j_call: TRBJ2-2; d_call: NA; v_call: TRBV7-2; clone_size: few; cdr3_aa: CASTLELSTGELFF; cdr3_nt: TGTGCCAGCACCCTAGAACTCAGCACCGGGGAGCTGTTTTTT
j_call: TRBJ2-4; d_call: TRBD2; v_call: TRBV6-2/TRBV6-3; clone_size: many; cdr3_aa: CASSYSTSGFRAKNIQYF; cdr3_nt: TGTGCCAGCAGTTACTCGACTAGCGGGTTCAGAGCCAAAAACATTCAGTACTTC
j_call: TRBJ1-1; d_call: NA; v_call: TRBV28; clone_size: many; cdr3_aa: CASSTLGAYWDTEAFF; cdr3_nt: TGTGCCAGCAGTACCCTCGGAGCGTATTGGGACACTGAAGCTTTCTTT
j_call: TRBJ2-5; d_call: NA; v_call: TRBV2; clone_size: many; cdr3_aa: CARGAEQETQYF; cdr3_nt: TGTGCCAGAGGGGCGGAACAAGAGACCCAGTACTTC
j_call: TRBJ2-7; d_call: NA; v_call: TRBV28; clone_size: many; cdr3_aa: CASSSSYGDEQYF; cdr3_nt: TGTGCCAGCAGTTCCTCATACGGGGACGAGCAGTACTTC